This T cell receptor (beta chain) was recorded in a study of T-cell memory formation after mild COVID-19. This clonotype has a handful of counts. Its antigen is unidentified. Study-wide results and limits: Researchers report contracting CD4+ clones mostly in CM and EM, with CD8+ clones in EMRA. Researchers could not confirm that second-wave clones peaking on day 37 targeted SARS-CoV-2.

Amplification by 5'RACE using constant-segment primers produced TCR alpha and TCR beta cDNA libraries that carried sample barcodes and UMIs. A single record per CDR3 protein comes from TCRdb applying MiXCR to the 5' RACE reads. The table includes approximately 260,000 distinct CDR3 sequences, approximately 16% detected once. This clonotype originated in a man younger than 35 who had mild COVID-19 (a few samples of this study predate the infection). Cell type and time point are not known. Material: PBMCs or a T cell subset sorted from them (not recorded which).

CDR3 in amino acids: CASSPTPQTNEKLFF. The CDR3 DNA sequence: TGTGCCAGCAGCCCTACACCGCAGACTAATGAAAAACTGTTTTTT. J is TRBJ1-4 and V is TRBV11-2; D not certain. Trimming took 5 bases from V and 2 from J, leaving 12 bases between them. Germline CDR1 and CDR2: SGHAT and FQNNGV. The CDR3 runs to 15 residues. Combining the CDR3 with reference TRBV11-2 and TRBJ1-4 gives the whole variable domain EAGVAQSPRYKIIEKRQSVAFWCNPISGHATLYWYQQILGQGPKLLIQFQNNGVVDDSQLPKDRFSAERLKGVDSTLKIQPAKLEDSAVYLCASSPTPQTNEKLFFGSGTQLSVL.